This record covers a single TCR beta chain. The sample originates from a study of blood T cell repertoires in COVID-19. Study-wide context: There were acute and convalescent COVID-19 samples, and they came from the United States, Italy and Spain.

This study enrolled people aged about 18 to 100 from about 24 US geographic areas. Deletions cut 3 bases from V and 0 bases from J, with 12 bases between. CDR1 and CDR2 from the germline V gene are MNHEY and SMNVEV (reference sequence). CDR3 length: 15 residues. Authors' processing steps: Nucleated cell counts were estimated from reference gene primer amplification. Sequencing was performed with immunoSEQ multiplex PCR; in TCRdb, only in-frame clones are kept and a portion is missing. Clone size and the V and J calls come from that table; the DNA yielded D and trimming. The sample has fewer than 350,000 clones, approximately 85% seen once.

The rearrangement uses TRBV27 and TRBJ2-7; perhaps TRBD1 as D (5 bases). This clonotype was sampled from a man aged 25-45 years who had recovered from COVID-19. Sample: PBMCs or T cells enriched from blood (not recorded which). This CDR3 is CASSFKLGLSYEQYF. In DNA, the CDR3 is TGTGCCAGCAGTTTTAAGCTGGGGCTCTCCTACGAGCAGTACTTC.